The TCR beta chain under discussion was sequenced for a study of Graves' ophthalmopathy and Graves' hyperthyroidism. CDR3 regions of TCR beta were amplified from RNA transcripts. Second-round multiplex PCR came after first-round RT-PCR with HTBI primers. TCRdb re-derived calls from the multiplex PCR reads in MiXCR, one entry per CDR3 protein. The profile shows 400,000 to 450,000 distinct CDR3 sequences, over 20% of them singletons. Study-wide results and caveats: For predicting ophthalmopathy progression, the model had 70.59% sensitivity and roughly 76% specificity.

Reliance was placed on clinical symptoms, serum thyroxine, TRAb, thyroid ultrasound and orbital computed tomography for diagnosis. V dropped 2 bases and J dropped 5 bases, with 10 bases sitting between them. Per the germline V gene, CDR1 is MNHEY and CDR2 is SVGAGI. The CDR3 extends over 13 amino acids. This clonotype came up many times. Its antigen is unknown. Sequencing input: peripheral blood. This clonotype was obtained from a woman aged 18-35 years with stable Graves' hyperthyroidism. V is TRBV6-5 and J is TRBJ2-7; D gene uncertain. The CDR3 coding sequence is TGTGCCAGCAGTTACCCATCGAGCCACGAGCAGTACTTC. Translated: CASSYPSSHEQYF.